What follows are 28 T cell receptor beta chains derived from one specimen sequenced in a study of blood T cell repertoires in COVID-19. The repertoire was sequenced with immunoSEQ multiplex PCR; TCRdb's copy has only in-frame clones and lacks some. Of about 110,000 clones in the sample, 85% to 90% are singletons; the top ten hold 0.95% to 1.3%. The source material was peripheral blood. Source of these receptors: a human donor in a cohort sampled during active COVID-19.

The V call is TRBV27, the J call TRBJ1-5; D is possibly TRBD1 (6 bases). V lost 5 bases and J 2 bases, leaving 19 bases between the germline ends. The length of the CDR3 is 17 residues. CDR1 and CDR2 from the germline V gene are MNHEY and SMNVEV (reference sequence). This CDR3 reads CASSPFQQGERNQPQHF. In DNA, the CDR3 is TGTGCCAGCAGTCCGTTTCAACAGGGTGAGCGCAATCAGCCCCAGCATTTT.

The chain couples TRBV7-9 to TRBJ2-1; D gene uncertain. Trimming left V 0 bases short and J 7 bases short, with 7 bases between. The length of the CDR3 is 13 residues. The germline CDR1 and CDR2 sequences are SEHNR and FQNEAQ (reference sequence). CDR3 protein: CASSLAGRNEQFF. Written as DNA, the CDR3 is TGTGCCAGCAGCTTAGCGGGCCGGAATGAGCAGTTCTTC. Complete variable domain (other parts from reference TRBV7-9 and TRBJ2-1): DTGVSQNPRHKITKRGQNVTFRCDPISEHNRLYWYRQTLGQGPEFLTYFQNEAQLEKSRLLSDRFSAERPKGSFSTLEIQRTEQGDSAMYLCASSLAGRNEQFFGPGTRLTVL.

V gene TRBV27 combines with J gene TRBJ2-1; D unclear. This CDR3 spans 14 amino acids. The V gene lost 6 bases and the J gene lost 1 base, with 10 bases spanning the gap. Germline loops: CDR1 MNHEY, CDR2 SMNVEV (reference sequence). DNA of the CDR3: TGTGCCAGCAGCGAGGATCCTTCCTACAATGAGCAGTTCTTC. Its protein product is CASSEDPSYNEQFF.

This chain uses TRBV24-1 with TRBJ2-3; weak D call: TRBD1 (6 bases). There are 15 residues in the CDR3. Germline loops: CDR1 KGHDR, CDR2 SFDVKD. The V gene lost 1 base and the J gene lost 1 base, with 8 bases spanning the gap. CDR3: CATSDLGGGTDTQYF. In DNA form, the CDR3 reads TGTGCCACCAGTGATTTAGGGGGTGGCACAGATACGCAGTATTTT.

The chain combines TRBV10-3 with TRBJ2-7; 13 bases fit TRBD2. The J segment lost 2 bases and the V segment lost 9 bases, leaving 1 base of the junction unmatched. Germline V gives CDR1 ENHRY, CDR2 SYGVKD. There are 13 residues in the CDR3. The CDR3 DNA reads TGTGCCATTGGGACTAGCGGGACCTACGAGCAGTACTTC. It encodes CAIGTSGTYEQYF.

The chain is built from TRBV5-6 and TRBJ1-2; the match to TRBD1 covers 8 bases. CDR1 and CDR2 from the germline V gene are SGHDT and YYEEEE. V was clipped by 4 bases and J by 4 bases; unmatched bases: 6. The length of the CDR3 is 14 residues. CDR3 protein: CASSVLQGAYGYTF. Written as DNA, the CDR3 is TGTGCCAGCAGCGTCCTTCAGGGGGCCTATGGCTACACCTTC.

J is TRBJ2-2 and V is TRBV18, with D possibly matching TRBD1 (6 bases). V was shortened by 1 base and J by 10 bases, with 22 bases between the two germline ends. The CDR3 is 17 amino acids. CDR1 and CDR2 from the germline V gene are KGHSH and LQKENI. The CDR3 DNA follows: TGTGCCAGCTCACCACTGAACAGGGATGTTTTTGTCGAGGAGCTGTTTTTT. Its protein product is CASSPLNRDVFVEELFF.

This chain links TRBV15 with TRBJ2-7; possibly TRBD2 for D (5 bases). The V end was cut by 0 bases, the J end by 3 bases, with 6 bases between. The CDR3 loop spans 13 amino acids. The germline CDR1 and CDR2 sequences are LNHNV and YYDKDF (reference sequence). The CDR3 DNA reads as TGTGCCACCAGCAGAGACGGGAACTACGAGCAGTACTTC. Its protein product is CATSRDGNYEQYF.

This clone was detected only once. The CDR3 loop is CASSQVWDLGGNTIYF. CDR3 coding DNA: TGTGCCAGCAGCCAAGTTTGGGACTTGGGCGGAAACACCATATATTTT. The V call is TRBV4-2, the J call TRBJ1-3, with D tentatively TRBD1 (5 bases). The CDR3 has 16 amino acids. The germline gives CDR1 LGHNA, CDR2 YNFKEQ. Between the trimmed V and J ends, which lost 1 base and 4 bases, there was a span of 14 bases.

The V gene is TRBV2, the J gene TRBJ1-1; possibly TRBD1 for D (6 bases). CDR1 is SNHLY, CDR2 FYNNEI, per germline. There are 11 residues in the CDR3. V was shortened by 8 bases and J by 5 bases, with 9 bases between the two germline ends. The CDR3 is CASQDRTEAFF. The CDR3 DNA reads TGTGCCAGCCAAGACAGGACTGAAGCTTTCTTT.

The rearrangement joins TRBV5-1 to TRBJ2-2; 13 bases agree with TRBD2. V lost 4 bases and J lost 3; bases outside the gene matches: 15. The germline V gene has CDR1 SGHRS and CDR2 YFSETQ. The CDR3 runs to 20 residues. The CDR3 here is CASSPRPTGLAGVYTGELFF. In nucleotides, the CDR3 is TGCGCCAGCAGCCCCCGCCCCACAGGACTAGCGGGGGTATACACCGGGGAGCTGTTTTTT.

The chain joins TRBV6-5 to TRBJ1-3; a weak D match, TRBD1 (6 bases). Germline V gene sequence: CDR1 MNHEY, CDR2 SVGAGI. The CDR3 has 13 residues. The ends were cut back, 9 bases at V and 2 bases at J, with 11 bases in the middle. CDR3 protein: CAREDRTGNTIYF. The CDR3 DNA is TGTGCCAGGGAGGACAGAACTGGAAACACCATATATTTT.

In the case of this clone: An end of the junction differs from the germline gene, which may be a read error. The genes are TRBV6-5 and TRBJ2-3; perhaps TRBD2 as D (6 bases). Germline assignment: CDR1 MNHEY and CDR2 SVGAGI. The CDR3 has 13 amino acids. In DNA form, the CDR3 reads TGTGCCGGCAGACTAGACGGCACAGATACGCAGTATTTT. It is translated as CAGRLDGTDTQYF.

The CDR3 reads CASSISRLAGALTDTQYF. In DNA, the CDR3 is TGTGCCAGTAGTATCTCCCGCCTAGCGGGGGCCCTCACAGATACGCAGTATTTT. The chain uses TRBV19 and TRBJ2-3, with TRBD2 identical over 10 bases. The V gene end was trimmed by 3 bases and the J gene end by 2 bases; junction bases not matched to a gene: 11. The CDR3 is 18 amino acids. Germline assignment: CDR1 LNHDA and CDR2 SQIVND (reference sequence).

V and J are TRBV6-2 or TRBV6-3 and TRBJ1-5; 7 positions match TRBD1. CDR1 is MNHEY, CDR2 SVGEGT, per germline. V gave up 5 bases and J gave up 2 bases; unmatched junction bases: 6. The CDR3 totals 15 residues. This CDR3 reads CASSRQGDGNQPQHF. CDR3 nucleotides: TGTGCCAGCAGTCGACAGGGCGATGGCAATCAGCCCCAGCATTTT.

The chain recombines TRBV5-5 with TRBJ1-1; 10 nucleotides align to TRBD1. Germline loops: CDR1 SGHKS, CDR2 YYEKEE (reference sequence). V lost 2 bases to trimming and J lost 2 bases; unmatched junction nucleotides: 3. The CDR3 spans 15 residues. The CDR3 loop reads CASSFRDRGNTEAFF. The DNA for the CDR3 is TGTGCCAGCAGCTTCCGGGACAGGGGAAACACTGAAGCTTTCTTT.

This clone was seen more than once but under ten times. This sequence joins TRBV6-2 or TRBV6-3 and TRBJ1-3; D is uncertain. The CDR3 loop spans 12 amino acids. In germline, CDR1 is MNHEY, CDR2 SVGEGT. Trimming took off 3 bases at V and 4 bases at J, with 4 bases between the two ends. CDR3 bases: TGTGCCAGCAGTTATTCGGGAAACACCATATATTTT. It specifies CASSYSGNTIYF.

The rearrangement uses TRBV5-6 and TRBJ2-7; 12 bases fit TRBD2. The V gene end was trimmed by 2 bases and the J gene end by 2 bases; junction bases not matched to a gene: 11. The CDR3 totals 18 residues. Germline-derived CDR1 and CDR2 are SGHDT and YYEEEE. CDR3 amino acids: CASSFGPPRTSGTYEQYF. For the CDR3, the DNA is TGTGCCAGCAGCTTTGGGCCGCCGCGGACTAGCGGGACCTACGAGCAGTACTTC.

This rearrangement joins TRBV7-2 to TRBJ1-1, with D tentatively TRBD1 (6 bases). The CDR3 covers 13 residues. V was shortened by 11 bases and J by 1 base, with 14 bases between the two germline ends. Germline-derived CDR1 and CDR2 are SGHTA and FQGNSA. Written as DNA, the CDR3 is TGTGCCGAACGTACAGGGCGGAACACTGAAGCTTTCTTT. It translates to CAERTGRNTEAFF.

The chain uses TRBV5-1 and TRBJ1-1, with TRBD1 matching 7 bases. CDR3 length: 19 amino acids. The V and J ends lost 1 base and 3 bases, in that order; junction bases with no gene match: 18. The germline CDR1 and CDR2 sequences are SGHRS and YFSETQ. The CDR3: CASSLTATGRGARYTEAFF. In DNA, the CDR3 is TGCGCCAGCAGCTTGACGGCGACAGGGAGAGGGGCCAGATACACTGAAGCTTTCTTT.

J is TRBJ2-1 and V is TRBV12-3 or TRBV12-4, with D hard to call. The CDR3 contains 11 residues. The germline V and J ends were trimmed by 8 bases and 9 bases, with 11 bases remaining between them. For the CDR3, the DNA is TGTGCCAGCCTCGAAAAGAGTGAGCAGTTCTTC. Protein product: CASLEKSEQFF.

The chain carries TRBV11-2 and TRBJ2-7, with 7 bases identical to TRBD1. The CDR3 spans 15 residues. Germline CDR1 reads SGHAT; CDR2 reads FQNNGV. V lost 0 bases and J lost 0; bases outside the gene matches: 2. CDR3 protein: CASSLEDRSSYEQYF. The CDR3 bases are TGTGCCAGCAGCTTAGAGGACAGGAGCTCCTACGAGCAGTACTTC.

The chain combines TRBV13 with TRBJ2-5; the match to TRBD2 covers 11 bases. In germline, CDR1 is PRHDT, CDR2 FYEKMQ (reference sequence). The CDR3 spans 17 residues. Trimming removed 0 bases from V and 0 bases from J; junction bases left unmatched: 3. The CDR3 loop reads CASSLGRLAGNQETQYF. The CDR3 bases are TGTGCCAGCAGCTTAGGCCGACTAGCGGGGAACCAAGAGACCCAGTACTTC.

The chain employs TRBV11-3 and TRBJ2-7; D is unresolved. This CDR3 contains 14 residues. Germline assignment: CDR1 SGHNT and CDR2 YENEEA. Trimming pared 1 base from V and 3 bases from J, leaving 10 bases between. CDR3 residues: CASSLALHSYEQYF. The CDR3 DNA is TGTGCCAGCAGCTTAGCCCTCCACAGCTACGAGCAGTACTTC.

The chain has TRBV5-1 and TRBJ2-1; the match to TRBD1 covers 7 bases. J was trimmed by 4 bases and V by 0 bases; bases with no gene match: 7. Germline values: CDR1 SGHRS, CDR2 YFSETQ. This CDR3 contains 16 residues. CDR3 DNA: TGCGCCAGCAGCTTGGGATTAGGGGGCGCTTACAATGAGCAGTTCTTC. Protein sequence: CASSLGLGGAYNEQFF.

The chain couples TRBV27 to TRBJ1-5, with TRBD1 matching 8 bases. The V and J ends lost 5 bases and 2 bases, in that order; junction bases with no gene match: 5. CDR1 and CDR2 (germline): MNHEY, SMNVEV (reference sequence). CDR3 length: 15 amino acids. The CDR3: CASSQPGQGNQPQHF. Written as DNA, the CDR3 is TGTGCCAGCAGTCAACCGGGACAGGGCAATCAGCCCCAGCATTTT.

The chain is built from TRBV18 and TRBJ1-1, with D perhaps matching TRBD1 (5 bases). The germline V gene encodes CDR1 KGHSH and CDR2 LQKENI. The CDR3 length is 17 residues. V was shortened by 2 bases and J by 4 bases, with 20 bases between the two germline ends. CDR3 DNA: TGTGCCAGCTCACCAAAACGCCGCAGGGCTGTAGCCACTGAAGCTTTCTTT. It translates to CASSPKRRRAVATEAFF.

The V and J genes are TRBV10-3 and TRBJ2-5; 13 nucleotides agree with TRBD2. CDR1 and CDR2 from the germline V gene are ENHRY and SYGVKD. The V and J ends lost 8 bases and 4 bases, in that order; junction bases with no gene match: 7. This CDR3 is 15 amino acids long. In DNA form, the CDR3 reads TGTGCCATCGGGACTAGCGGGACCATGGGAGAGACCCAGTACTTC. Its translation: CAIGTSGTMGETQYF.